The present entry profiles one T cell receptor (beta chain) with its context. This sample is drawn from a study of tumor T cells in aggressive B-cell lymphoma. CDR3 length: 13 residues. Trimming cost V 6 bases and J 8 bases, with 14 bases left between them. The germline V gene has CDR1 SGHDN and CDR2 FVKESK. Assay: immunoSEQ multiplex PCR; the TCRdb copy retains only in-frame clones and omits some. The sample shows about 930 clones, roughly four fifths of them seen only once. The V gene is TRBV14, the J gene TRBJ2-1, with D unresolved. The source of this sequence is an adult with diffuse large B cell lymphoma. The sequenced sample consisted of tumor tissue. This CDR3 reads CASSPSPSYEQFF. CDR3 coding DNA: TGTGCCAGCAGTCCCTCCCCTAGTTATGAGCAGTTCTTC.